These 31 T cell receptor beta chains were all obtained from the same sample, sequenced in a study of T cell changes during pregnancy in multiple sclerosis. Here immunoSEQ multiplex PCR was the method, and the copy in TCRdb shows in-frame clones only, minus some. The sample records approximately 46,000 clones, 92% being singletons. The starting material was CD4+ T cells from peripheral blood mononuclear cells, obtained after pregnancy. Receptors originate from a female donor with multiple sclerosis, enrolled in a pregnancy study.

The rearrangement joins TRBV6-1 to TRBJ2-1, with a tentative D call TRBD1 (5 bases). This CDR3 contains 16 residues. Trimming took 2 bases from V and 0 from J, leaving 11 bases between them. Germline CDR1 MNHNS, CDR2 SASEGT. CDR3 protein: CASSEQGHNSYNEQFF. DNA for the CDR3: TGTGCCAGCAGTGAACAAGGACACAACTCCTACAATGAGCAGTTCTTC.

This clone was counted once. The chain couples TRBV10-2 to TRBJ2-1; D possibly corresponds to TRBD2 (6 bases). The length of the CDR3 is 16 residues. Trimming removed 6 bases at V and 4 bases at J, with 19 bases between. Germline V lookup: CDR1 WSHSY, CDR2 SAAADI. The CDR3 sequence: CASRGLGRGPYNEQFF. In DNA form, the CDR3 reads TGCGCCAGCAGGGGACTTGGGCGGGGACCTTACAATGAGCAGTTCTTC.

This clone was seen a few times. CDR3 sequence (DNA): TGTGCCAGTAGCGAGGCTGAGGAGCAGTTCTTC. It codes for CASSEAEEQFF. The chain couples TRBV19 to TRBJ2-1; D is unresolved. Germline assignment: CDR1 LNHDA and CDR2 SQIVND (reference sequence). The CDR3 is made up of 11 amino acids. Trimming removed 6 bases from V and 10 bases from J, with 10 bases in between.

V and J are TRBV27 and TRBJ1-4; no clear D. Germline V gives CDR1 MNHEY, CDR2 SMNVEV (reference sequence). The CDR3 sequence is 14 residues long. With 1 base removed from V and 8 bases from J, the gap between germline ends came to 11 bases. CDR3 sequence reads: CASSLFVGSEKLFF. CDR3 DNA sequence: TGTGCCAGCAGTTTATTTGTTGGGAGCGAAAAACTGTTTTTT.

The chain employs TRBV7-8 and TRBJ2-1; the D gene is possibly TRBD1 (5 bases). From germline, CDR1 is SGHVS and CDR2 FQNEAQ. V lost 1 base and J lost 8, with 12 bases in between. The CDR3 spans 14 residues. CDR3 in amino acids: CASSLGRVWDEQFF. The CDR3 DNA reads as TGTGCCAGCAGCTTAGGCAGGGTTTGGGATGAGCAGTTCTTC.

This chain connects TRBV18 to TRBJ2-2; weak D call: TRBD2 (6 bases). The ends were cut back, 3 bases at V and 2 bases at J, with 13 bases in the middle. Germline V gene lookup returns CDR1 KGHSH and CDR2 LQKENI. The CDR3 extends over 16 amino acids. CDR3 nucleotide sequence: TGTGCCAGCTCACCGGAATTAGCGGCCAACACCGGGGAGCTGTTTTTT. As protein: CASSPELAANTGELFF.

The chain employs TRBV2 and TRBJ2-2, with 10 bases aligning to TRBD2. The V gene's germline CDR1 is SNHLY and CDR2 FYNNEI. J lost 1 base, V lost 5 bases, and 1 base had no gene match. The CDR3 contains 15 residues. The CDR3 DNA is TGTGCCAGCAGTAGGACTAGCGGGAACACCGGGGAGCTGTTTTTT. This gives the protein CASSRTSGNTGELFF.

CDR3 region: CASSLVQGADTQYF. The CDR3 DNA follows: TGTGCCAGCAGCTTGGTTCAGGGGGCAGATACGCAGTATTTT. The chain employs TRBV5-4 and TRBJ2-3, with 7 bases fitting TRBD1. The CDR3 consists of 14 residues. J lost 4 bases, V lost 0 bases, and 2 bases had no gene match. Germline V gives CDR1 SGHNT, CDR2 YYREEE (reference sequence).

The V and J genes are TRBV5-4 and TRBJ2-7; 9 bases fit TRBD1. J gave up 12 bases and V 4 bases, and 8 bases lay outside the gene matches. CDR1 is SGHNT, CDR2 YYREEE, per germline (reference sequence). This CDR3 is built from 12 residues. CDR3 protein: CASSVEQGAGYF. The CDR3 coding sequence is TGTGCCAGCAGCGTTGAACAGGGGGCGGGGTACTTC.

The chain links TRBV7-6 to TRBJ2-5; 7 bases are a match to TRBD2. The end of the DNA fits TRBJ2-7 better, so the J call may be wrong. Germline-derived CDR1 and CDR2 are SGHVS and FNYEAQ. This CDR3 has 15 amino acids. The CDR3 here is CASSPRAGSSYEQYF. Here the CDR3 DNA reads TGTGCCAGCAGCCCCCGAGCGGGAAGCTCCTACGAGCAGTACTTC.

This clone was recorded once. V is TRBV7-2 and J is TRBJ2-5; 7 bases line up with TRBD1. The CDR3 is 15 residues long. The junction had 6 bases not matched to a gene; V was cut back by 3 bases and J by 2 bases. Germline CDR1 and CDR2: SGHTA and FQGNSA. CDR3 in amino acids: CASSFQGTAQETQYF. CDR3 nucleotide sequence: TGTGCCAGCAGCTTTCAAGGGACAGCTCAAGAGACCCAGTACTTC. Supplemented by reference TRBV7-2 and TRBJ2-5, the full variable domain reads GAGVSQSPSNKVTEKGKDVELRCDPISGHTALYWYRQSLGQGLEFLIYFQGNSAPDKSGLPSDRFSAERTGGSVSTLTIQRTQQEDSAVYLCASSFQGTAQETQYFGPGTRLLVL.

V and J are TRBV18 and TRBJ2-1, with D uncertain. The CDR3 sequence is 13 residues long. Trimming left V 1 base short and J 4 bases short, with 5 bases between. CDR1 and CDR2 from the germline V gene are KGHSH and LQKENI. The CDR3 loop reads CASSPREYNEQFF. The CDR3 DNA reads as TGTGCCAGCTCACCACGAGAGTACAATGAGCAGTTCTTC.

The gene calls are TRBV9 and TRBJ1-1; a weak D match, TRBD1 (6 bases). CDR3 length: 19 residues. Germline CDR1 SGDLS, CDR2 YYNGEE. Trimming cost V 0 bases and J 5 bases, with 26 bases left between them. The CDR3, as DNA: TGTGCCAGCAGCGTAGGGGGGCAGCCGGCGCGAGGAAGAAGGACTGAAGCTTTCTTT. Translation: CASSVGGQPARGRRTEAFF.

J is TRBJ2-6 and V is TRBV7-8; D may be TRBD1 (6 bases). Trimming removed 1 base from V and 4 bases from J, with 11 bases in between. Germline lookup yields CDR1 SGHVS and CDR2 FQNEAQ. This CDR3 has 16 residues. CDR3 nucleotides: TGTGCCAGCAGCTTAGGACAGGCGCTCGGGGCCAACGTCCTGACTTTC. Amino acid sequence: CASSLGQALGANVLTF.

CDR3 in DNA: TGTGCCAGCAGCCCCACCCTCGGAGTCTCTGGAAACACCATATATTTT. This codes for CASSPTLGVSGNTIYF. The V call is TRBV5-8, the J call TRBJ1-3; D unresolved. The CDR3 totals 16 residues. CDR1 and CDR2 (germline): SGHTS, YDEGEE. The ends were cut back, 4 bases at V and 0 bases at J, with 14 bases in the middle.

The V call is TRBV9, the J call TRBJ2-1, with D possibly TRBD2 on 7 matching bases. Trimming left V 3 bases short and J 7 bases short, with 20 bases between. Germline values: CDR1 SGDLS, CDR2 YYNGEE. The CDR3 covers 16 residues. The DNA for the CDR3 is TGTGCCAGCAGCGAGGGGGGGAGGGCAGGGAGGAATGAGCAGTTCTTC. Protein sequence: CASSEGGRAGRNEQFF.

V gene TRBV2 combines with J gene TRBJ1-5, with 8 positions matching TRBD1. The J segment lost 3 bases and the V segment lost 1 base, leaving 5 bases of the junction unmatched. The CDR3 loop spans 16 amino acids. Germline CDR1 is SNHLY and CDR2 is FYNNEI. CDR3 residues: CASSEGAGGYNQPQHF. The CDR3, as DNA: TGTGCCAGCAGTGAAGGGGCAGGGGGCTACAATCAGCCCCAGCATTTT. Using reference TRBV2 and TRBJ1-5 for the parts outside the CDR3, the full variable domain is EPEVTQTPSHQVTQMGQEVILRCVPISNHLYFYWYRQILGQKVEFLVSFYNNEISEKSEIFDDQFSVERPDGSNFTLKIRSTKLEDSAMYFCASSEGAGGYNQPQHFGDGTRLSIL.

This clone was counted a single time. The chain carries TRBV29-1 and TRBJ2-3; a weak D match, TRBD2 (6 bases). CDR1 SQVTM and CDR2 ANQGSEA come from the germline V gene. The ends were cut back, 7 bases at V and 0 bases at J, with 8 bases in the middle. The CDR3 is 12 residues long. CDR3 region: CSGGVSTDTQYF. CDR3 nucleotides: TGCAGCGGGGGGGTTAGCACAGATACGCAGTATTTT.

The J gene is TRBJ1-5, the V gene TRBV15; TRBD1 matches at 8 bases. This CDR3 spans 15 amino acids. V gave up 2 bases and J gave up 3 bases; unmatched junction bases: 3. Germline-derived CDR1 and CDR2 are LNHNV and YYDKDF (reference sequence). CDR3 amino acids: CATSRRQGTNQPQHF. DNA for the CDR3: TGTGCCACCAGCAGAAGACAGGGGACCAATCAGCCCCAGCATTTT.

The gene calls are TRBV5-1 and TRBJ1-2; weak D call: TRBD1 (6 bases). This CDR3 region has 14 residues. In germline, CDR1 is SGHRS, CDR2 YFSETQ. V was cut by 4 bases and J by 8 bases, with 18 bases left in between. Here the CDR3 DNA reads TGCGCCAGCAGCGGGGAAACAGGGTTGCGGGGCTACACCTTC. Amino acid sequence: CASSGETGLRGYTF.

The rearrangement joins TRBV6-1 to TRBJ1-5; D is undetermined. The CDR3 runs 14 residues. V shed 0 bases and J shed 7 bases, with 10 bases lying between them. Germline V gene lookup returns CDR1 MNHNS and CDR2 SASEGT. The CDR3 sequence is CASSEASVRQPQHF. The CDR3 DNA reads TGTGCCAGCAGTGAAGCGTCGGTTCGCCAGCCCCAGCATTTT.

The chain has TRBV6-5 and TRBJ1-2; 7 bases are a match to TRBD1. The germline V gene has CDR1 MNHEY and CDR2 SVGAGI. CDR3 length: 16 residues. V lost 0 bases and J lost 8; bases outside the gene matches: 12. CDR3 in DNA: TGTGCCAGCAGTTACTCGGGGCAGGGGGTTTCCGGAGGCTACACCTTC. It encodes CASSYSGQGVSGGYTF.

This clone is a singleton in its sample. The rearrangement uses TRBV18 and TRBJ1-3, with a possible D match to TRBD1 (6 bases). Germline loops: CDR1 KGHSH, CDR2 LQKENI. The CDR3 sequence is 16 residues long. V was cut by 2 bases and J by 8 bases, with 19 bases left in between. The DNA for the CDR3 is TGTGCCAGCTCACCAAACCCAGGGGCTCCGTCGGACACCATATATTTT. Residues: CASSPNPGAPSDTIYF.

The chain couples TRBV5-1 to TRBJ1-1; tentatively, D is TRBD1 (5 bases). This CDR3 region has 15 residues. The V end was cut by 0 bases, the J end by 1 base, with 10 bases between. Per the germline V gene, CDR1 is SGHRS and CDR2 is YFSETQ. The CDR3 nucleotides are TGCGCCAGCAGCTTGGTGACAGTAGGGAACACTGAAGCTTTCTTT. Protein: CASSLVTVGNTEAFF.

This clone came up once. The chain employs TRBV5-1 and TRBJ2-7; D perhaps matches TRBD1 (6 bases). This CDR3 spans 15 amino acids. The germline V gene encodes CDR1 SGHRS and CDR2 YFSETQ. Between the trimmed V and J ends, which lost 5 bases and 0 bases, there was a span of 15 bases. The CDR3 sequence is CASSRGWGDSYEQYF. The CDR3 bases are TGCGCCAGCAGTAGGGGGTGGGGCGACTCCTACGAGCAGTACTTC.

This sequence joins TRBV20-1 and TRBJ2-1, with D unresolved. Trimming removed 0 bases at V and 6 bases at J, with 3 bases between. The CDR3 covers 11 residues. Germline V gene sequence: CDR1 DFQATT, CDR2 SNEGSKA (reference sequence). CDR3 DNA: TGCAGTGCTAGAGATCGCAATGAGCAGTTCTTC. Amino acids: CSARDRNEQFF.

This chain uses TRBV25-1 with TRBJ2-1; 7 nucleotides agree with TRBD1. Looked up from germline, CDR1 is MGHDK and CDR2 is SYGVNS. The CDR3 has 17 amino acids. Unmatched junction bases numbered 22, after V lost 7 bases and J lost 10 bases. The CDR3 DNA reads TGTGCCAGCATGGAAGGAAAGGGGAAACAGGGGCAATTCGAGCAGTTCTTC. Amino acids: CASMEGKGKQGQFEQFF.

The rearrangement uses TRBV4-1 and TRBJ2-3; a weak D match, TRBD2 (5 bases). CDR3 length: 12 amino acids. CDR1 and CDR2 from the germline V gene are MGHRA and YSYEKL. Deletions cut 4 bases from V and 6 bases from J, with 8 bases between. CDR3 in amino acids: CASSPPGDTQYF. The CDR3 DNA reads TGCGCCAGCAGCCCCCCGGGGGATACGCAGTATTTT.

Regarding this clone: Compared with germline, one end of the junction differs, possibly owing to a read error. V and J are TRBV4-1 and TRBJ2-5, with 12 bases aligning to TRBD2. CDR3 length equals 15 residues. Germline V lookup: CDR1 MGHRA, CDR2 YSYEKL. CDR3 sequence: CASSQGLAGGPNPDF. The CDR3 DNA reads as TGCGCCAGCAGCCAAGGCCTAGCGGGAGGGCCCAACCCGGACTTC.

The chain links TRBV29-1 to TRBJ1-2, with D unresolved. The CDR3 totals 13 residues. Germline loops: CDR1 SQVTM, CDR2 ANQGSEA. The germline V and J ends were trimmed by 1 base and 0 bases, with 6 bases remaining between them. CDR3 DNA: TGCAGCGTTGAAGGCAGTGCTAACTATGGCTACACCTTC. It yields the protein CSVEGSANYGYTF.

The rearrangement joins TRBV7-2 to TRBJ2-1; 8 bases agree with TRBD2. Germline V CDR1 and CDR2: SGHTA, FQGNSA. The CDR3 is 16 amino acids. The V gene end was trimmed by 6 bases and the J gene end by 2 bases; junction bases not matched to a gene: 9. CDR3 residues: CASRLGLAGTYNEQFF. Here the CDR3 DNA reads TGTGCCAGCAGACTCGGACTAGCAGGTACCTACAATGAGCAGTTCTTC.